This TCR beta chain was recovered during a study of T cell responses to AZD1222 COVID-19 vaccine. Study as a whole: Second doses were pooled across both intervals (about 4 or about 12 weeks). Study results and caveats: Among the donors, most were white British and more were female, and clonal diversity was possibly underestimated.

In regard to this clone: Its antigen is unknown.

CDR1 MNHEY and CDR2 SVGAGI come from the germline V gene. The CDR3 totals 14 residues. Trimming cost V 4 bases and J 6 bases, with 13 bases left between them. TCRdb's copy holds only in-frame clones and misses some; the assay was immunoSEQ multiplex PCR. The sample lists tens of thousands of clones; roughly 90% were seen once. This specimen was peripheral blood, taken on day 0 of AZD1222 vaccination. This chain links TRBV6-5 with TRBJ1-5; D might be TRBD1 (6 bases). The receptor's source is an adult in good health. In DNA, the CDR3 is TGTGCCAGCAGTTCCACAGGGCCAACTCAGCCCCAGCATTTT. The encoded protein is CASSSTGPTQPQHF.